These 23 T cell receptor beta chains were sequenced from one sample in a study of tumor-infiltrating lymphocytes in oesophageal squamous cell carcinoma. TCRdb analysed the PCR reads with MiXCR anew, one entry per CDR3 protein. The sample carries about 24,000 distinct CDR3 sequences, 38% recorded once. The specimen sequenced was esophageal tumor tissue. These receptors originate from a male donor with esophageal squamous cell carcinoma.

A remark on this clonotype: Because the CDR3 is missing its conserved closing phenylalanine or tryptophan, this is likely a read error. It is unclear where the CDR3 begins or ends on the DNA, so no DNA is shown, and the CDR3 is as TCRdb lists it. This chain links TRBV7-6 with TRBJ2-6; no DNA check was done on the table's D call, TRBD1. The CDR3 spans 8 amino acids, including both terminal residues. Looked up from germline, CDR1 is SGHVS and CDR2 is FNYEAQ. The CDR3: CASSRTGT.

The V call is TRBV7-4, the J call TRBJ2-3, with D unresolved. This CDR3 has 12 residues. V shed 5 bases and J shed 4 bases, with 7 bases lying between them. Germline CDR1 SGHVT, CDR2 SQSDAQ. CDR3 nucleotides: TGTGCCAGCAGCGGGAAAGCAGATACGCAGTATTTT. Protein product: CASSGKADTQYF.

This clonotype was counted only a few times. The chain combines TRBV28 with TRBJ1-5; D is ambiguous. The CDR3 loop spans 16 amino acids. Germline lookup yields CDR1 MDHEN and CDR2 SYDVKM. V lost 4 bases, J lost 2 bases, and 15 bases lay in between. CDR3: CASSSPRGGGNQPQHF. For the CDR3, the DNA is TGTGCCAGCAGTTCCCCGCGGGGAGGAGGCAATCAGCCCCAGCATTTT.

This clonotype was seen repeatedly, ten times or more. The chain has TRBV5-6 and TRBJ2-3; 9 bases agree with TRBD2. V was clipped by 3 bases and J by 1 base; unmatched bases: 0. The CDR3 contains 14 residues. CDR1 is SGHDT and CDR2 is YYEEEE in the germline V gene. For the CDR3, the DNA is TGTGCCAGCAGCTGGACTAGCGGCACAGATACGCAGTATTTT. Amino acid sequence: CASSWTSGTDTQYF.

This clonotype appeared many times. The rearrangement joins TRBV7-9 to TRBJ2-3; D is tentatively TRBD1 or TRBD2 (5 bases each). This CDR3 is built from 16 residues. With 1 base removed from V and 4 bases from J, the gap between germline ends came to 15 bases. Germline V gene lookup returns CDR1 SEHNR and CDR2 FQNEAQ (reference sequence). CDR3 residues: CASSLGTRGRADTQYF. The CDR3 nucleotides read TGTGCCAGCAGCTTAGGGACACGGGGTCGGGCAGATACGCAGTATTTT.

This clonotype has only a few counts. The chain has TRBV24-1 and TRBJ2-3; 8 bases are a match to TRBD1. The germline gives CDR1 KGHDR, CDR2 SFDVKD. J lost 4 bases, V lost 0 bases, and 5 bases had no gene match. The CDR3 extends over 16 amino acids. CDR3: CATSDLGQGSADTQYF. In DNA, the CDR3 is TGTGCCACCAGTGATTTGGGACAGGGTAGCGCAGATACGCAGTATTTT.

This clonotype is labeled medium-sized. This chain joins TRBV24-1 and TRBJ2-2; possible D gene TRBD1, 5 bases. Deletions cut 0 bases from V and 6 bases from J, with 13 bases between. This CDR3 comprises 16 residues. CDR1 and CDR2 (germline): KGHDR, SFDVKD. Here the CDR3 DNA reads TGTGCCACCAGTGATTTGTCAGGGTTTTATCCCGGGGAGCTGTTTTTT. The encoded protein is CATSDLSGFYPGELFF.

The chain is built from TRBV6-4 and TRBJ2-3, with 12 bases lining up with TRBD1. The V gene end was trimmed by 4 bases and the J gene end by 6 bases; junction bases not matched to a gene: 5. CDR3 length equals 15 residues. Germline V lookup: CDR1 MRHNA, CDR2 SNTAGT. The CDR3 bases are TGTGCCAGCAGTGCCGGGACAGGGGGCGGGGATACGCAGTATTTT. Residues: CASSAGTGGGDTQYF.

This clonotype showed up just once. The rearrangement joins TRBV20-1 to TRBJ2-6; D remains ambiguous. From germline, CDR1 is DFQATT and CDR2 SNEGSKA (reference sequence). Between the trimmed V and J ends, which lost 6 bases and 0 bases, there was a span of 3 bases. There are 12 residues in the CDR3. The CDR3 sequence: CSAISGANVLTF. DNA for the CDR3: TGCAGTGCAATCTCTGGGGCCAACGTCCTGACTTTC.

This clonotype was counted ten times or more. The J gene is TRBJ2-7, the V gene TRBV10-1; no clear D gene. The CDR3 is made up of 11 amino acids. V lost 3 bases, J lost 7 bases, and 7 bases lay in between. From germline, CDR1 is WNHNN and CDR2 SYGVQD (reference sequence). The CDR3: CASSDSNEQYF. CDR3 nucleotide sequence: TGCGCCAGCAGTGACAGCAATGAGCAGTACTTC.

In DNA form, the CDR3 reads TGTGCCAGCAGTTTAGGGACTAGCGACTACAATGAGCAGTTCTTC. Protein: CASSLGTSDYNEQFF. V is TRBV12-3 or TRBV12-4 and J is TRBJ2-3; TRBD2 matches at 9 bases. The tail of the sequence fits TRBJ2-1 better, so the J call may be wrong. The CDR3 runs 15 residues.

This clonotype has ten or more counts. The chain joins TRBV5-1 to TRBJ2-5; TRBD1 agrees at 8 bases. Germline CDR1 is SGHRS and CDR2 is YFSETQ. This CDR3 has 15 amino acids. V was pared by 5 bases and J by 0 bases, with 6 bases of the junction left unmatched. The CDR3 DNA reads TGCGCCAGCAGACGCCAGGGGGCAGACCAAGAGACCCAGTACTTC. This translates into CASRRQGADQETQYF.

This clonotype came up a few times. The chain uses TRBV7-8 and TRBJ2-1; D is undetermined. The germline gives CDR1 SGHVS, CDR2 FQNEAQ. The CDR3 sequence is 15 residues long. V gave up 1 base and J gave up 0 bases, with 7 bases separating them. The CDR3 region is CASSLDVSSYNEQFF. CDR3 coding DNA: TGTGCCAGCAGCTTAGATGTCAGCTCCTACAATGAGCAGTTCTTC.

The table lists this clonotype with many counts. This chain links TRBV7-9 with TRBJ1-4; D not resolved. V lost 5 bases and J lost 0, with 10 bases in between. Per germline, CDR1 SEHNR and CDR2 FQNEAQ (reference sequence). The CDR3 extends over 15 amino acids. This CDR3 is CASSPSTATNEKLFF. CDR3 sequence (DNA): TGTGCCAGCAGCCCGTCAACCGCAACTAATGAAAAACTGTTTTTT.

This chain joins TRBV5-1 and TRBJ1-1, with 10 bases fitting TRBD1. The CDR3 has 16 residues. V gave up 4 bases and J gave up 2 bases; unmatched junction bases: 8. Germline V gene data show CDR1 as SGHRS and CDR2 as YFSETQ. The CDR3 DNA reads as TGCGCCAGCAGCCTTGGGACAGGGGAGCTTAACACTGAAGCTTTCTTT. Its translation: CASSLGTGELNTEAFF.

As DNA, the CDR3 is TGTGCCAGCAGCTTAGTGGCAGGGGTTGAAGGCTACACCTTC. It yields the protein CASSLVAGVEGYTF. The chain couples TRBV7-2 to TRBJ2-7; a possible D gene is TRBD1 (6 bases). The DNA matches TRBJ1-2 better at its end, which makes the J call doubtful. The CDR3 extends over 14 amino acids. Germline CDR1 is SGHTA and CDR2 is FQGNSA.

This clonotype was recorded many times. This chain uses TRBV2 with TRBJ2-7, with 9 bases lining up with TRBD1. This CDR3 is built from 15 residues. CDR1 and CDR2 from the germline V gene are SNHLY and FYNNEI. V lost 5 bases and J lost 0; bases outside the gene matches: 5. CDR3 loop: CASSIGQGISYEQYF. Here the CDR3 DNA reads TGTGCCAGCAGTATCGGACAGGGGATCTCCTACGAGCAGTACTTC.

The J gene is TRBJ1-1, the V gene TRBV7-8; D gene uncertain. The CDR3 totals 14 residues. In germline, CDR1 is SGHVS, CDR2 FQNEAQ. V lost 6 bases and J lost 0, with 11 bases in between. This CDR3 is CASSFGQMNTEAFF. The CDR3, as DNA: TGTGCCAGCAGTTTCGGGCAGATGAACACTGAAGCTTTCTTT.

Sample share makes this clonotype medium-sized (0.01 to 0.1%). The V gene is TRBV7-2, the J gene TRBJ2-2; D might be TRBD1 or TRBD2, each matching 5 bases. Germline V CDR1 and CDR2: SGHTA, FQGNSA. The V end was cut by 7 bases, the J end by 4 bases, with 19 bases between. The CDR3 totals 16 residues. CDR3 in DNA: TGTGCCAGCACTGCCCCCGGGACCTCGAGCACCGGGGAGCTGTTTTTT. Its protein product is CASTAPGTSSTGELFF.

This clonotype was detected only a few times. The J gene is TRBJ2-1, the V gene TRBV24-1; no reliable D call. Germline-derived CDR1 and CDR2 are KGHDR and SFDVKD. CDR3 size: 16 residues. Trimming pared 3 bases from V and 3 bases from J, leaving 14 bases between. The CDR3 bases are TGTGCCACCAGTGATGCGTCTGGAGACAACTACAATGAGCAGTTCTTC. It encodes CATSDASGDNYNEQFF.

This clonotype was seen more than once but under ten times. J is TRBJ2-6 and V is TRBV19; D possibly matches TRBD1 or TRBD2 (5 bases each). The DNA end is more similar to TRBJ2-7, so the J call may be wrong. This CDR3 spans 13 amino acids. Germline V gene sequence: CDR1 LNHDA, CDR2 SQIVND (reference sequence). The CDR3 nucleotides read TGTGCCAGTAGTATAGGCTGGGACGGCGAGCAGTACTTC. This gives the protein CASSIGWDGEQYF.

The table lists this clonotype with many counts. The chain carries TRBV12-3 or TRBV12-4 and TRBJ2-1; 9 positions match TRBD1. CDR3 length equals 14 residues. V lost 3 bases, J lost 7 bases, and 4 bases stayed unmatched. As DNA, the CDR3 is TGTGCCAGCAGTTTTGGGACAGGGTCGAATGAGCAGTTCTTC. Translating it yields CASSFGTGSNEQFF.

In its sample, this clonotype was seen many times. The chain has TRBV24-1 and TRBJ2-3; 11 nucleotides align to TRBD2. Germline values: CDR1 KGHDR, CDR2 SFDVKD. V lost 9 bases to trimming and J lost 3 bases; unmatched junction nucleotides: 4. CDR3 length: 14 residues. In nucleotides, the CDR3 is TGTGCCACCCGGGGACTAGCGGAGACAGATACGCAGTATTTT. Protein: CATRGLAETDTQYF.